The clone carrying this T cell receptor (beta chain) was counted only a few times. Its matching antigen is unknown. This entry is derived from a study of response to subunit inactivated influenza vaccine. Whole-study findings and limits: Each seasonal flu vaccination may recruit only limited new T cells, authors suggested.

The CDR3 covers 15 residues. V was clipped by 3 bases and J by 4 bases, with 14 bases between them. Germline CDR1 SGHRS, CDR2 YFSETQ. TCRdb ran MiXCR on the RT-PCR reads and lists one entry per CDR3 protein. Here the sample spans hundreds of thousands of distinct CDR3 sequences, approximately 24% being singletons. The TCR sequence derives from a man aged 45-60 years who received an inactivated influenza vaccine. The chain is built from TRBV5-1 and TRBJ2-1; unclear D gene. Sequenced material: CD4+ T cells sorted from PBMCs, taken roughly 5 days after vaccination. The CDR3 spells CASSSTTPTYNEQFF. DNA of the CDR3: TGCGCCAGCAGCTCTACAACTCCCACTTACAATGAGCAGTTCTTC.